A selection of T cell receptor beta chains follows, all from one sample in a study of cytomegalovirus exposure and HLA in healthy donors. Sequenced by immunoSEQ multiplex PCR; TCRdb stores in-frame clones only, minus some. The sample includes 95,000 to 150,000 clones, about three quarters seen only once; the top ten take less than 3.5%. Specimen: PBMCs. These receptors were collected from a woman in her thirties or forties in good health and CMV-seropositive. CDR3s leave out the opening cysteine and the closing phenylalanine or tryptophan. A D gene is named only where the DNA matches it firmly. Only some rows state a clone size, as once, few, many or a class for expanded clones.

clone_size,d_call,v_call,cdr3_length,cdr3_aa
NA,NA,TRBV19,11,ASQSRGAYGYT
NA,NA,TRBV15,13,ATSRDPGVQETQY
NA,NA,TRBV27,11,ASSPAESYEQY
NA,NA,TRBV7-9,13,ASSLASGYTDTQY
NA,NA,TRBV6-5,12,ASSYSAQGRGYT
NA,NA,TRBV10-1,13,ASSESATGSGGYT
NA,TRBD1,TRBV6-5,11,ASNGRQGLGYT
NA,NA,TRBV21-1,11,ASSKIQRSEQF
NA,TRBD1,TRBV19,12,ASMVQGANTEAF
NA,TRBD2,TRBV18,13,ASSPGTSGGNEQF
NA,TRBD2,TRBV27,13,ASSRAGGVQETQY
NA,NA,TRBV7-9,15,ASSWHRRTGWADTQY
NA,TRBD2,TRBV4-1,14,ASSQDGSSGTYEQY
NA,TRBD1,TRBV5-1,13,ASSLGDRTNEKLF
NA,NA,TRBV23-1,13,ASSQSRQGLEKLF
NA,NA,TRBV5-6,12,ASSLGMNTGELF
NA,NA,TRBV9,14,ASSVDHREKVYGYT
NA,NA,TRBV4-1,13,ASSPDRSNTGELF
NA,NA,TRBV28,12,ASSLPRLREKLF
once,TRBD1,TRBV19,13,ASSSRDRGVYGYT
NA,NA,TRBV5-1,16,ASSTAGTPISSTDTQY
NA,NA,TRBV7-2,12,ASSLRRGTREQY
NA,NA,TRBV7-9,11,ASSLTVNTEAF
NA,NA,TRBV2,9,ASRELAEAF
NA,NA,TRBV27,13,ASRWTIQKNTEAF
NA,NA,TRBV4-1,14,ASSQDRTASGNTIY
NA,TRBD2,TRBV29-1,13,SVEKRESLYNEQF